This is a list of T cell receptor beta chains from one sample in a study of blood T cell repertoires in COVID-19. The repertoire was sequenced with immunoSEQ multiplex PCR; TCRdb's copy has only in-frame clones and lacks some. The sample yields 240,000 or so clones, around 90% seen once. Sequenced input: peripheral blood. The receptors were sampled from a man aged 55-75 years who had recovered from COVID-19. Each CDR3 is given with its conserved first and last residue. A D gene is named only where the DNA matches it firmly. Size is omitted from some rows. Given values are once, few, many or a class for expanded clones.

V gene	D gene	CDR3 length	clone size	J gene	CDR3 protein	CDR3 DNA
TRBV18	-	14	-	TRBJ2-7	CASSPRDTDYEQYF	TGTGCCAGCTCACCCCGGGACACCGACTACGAGCAGTACTTC
TRBV19	-	16	-	TRBJ2-1	CASSTDMGHSWNEQFF	TGTGCCAGTAGTACTGATATGGGACATTCTTGGAATGAGCAGTTCTTC
TRBV7-9	-	15	-	TRBJ2-7	CASSNRTGIRAEQYF	TGTGCCAGCAGCAATAGGACGGGAATAAGAGCCGAGCAGTACTTC
TRBV5-1	-	13	-	TRBJ1-2	CASSLVAPLGYTF	TGCGCCAGCAGCTTGGTAGCCCCCCTGGGCTACACCTTC
TRBV2	TRBD1	14	few	TRBJ2-5	CASSDYRGRETQYF	TGTGCCAGCAGTGATTACAGGGGGCGTGAGACCCAGTACTTC
TRBV6-6	TRBD2	15	-	TRBJ2-5	CASGGSGGLEETQYF	TGTGCCAGCGGGGGTAGCGGGGGGTTAGAAGAGACCCAGTACTTC
TRBV4-2	TRBD1	13	once	TRBJ1-2	CASSQQTGDGYTF	TGTGCCAGCAGCCAGCAGACAGGGGACGGCTACACCTTC
TRBV2	TRBD1	14	-	TRBJ2-2	CASSGQGLTGELFF	TGTGCCAGCTCAGGACAGGGGCTCACCGGGGAGCTGTTTTTT
TRBV5-4	-	13	-	TRBJ2-3	CASSFLAADTQYF	TGTGCCAGCAGCTTCTTAGCTGCAGATACGCAGTATTTT
TRBV24-1	-	15	-	TRBJ2-7	CATSDFSGGTYEQYF	TGTGCCACCAGTGATTTTTCAGGGGGGACCTACGAGCAGTACTTC
TRBV19	TRBD1	14	-	TRBJ1-2	CASSTWDRVYGYTF	TGTGCCAGTAGTACCTGGGACAGGGTCTATGGCTACACCTTC
TRBV9	-	15	-	TRBJ1-1	CASSVAVGTKTEAFF	TGTGCCAGCAGCGTAGCTGTGGGGACAAAAACTGAAGCTTTCTTT
TRBV28	-	14	once	TRBJ2-7	CASSPLVTVYEQYF	TGTGCCAGCAGCCCTTTAGTAACAGTCTACGAGCAGTACTTC
TRBV6-5	-	13	-	TRBJ2-2	CASTAGDTGELFF	TGTGCCAGCACCGCAGGGGACACCGGGGAGCTGTTTTTT
TRBV7-6	-	15	-	TRBJ1-3	CASSLQVDGEHTIYF	TGTGCCAGCAGCTTACAGGTAGATGGCGAGCACACCATATATTTT
TRBV7-9	TRBD1	12	-	TRBJ1-2	CASSATGSGYTF	TGTGCCAGCAGCGCGACAGGGAGTGGCTACACCTTC
TRBV27	TRBD1	17	-	TRBJ2-2	CASSSPGQGSIVGELFF	TGTGCCAGCAGTTCACCGGGACAGGGATCTATAGTCGGGGAGCTGTTTTTT
TRBV10-3	TRBD1	14	once	TRBJ1-1	CAISTGGLSTEAFF	TGTGCCATCAGTACAGGGGGGTTGAGCACTGAAGCTTTCTTT
TRBV5-1	TRBD2	15	-	TRBJ2-5	CASSLTSSGAETQYF	TGCGCCAGCAGCTTGACAAGTAGCGGGGCGGAGACCCAGTACTTC
TRBV5-1	TRBD2	17	-	TRBJ2-3	CASSSTLAQLSTDTQYF	TGCGCCAGCAGCAGTACACTAGCGCAGCTTAGCACAGATACGCAGTATTTT
TRBV14	TRBD2	17	once	TRBJ2-5	CASSQLLGLAGQETQYF	TGTGCCAGCAGCCAACTGTTAGGACTAGCGGGGCAAGAGACCCAGTACTTC
TRBV12-3/TRBV12-4	-	13	-	TRBJ1-1	CASSARENTEAFF	TGTGCCAGCAGTGCCCGGGAGAACACTGAAGCTTTCTTT
TRBV3-1/TRBV3-2	-	13	-	TRBJ1-4	CASTQRGVEKLFF	TGTGCCAGCACCCAGCGGGGGGTGGAAAAACTGTTTTTT
TRBV3-1/TRBV3-2	TRBD1	17	-	TRBJ1-3	CASSQKVTGIRGNTIYF	TGTGCCAGCAGCCAAAAGGTGACAGGGATACGGGGGAACACCATATATTTT
TRBV6-5	TRBD1	14	-	TRBJ1-5	CASRRTGGNQPQHF	TGTGCCAGCAGGAGGACAGGGGGCAATCAGCCCCAGCATTTT
TRBV6-5	-	15	-	TRBJ1-2	CASKERGSGDYGYTF	TGTGCCAGCAAGGAACGGGGATCGGGGGACTATGGCTACACCTTC
TRBV5-1	TRBD1	16	few	TRBJ2-7	CASSSTAGTGGVEQYF	TGCGCCAGCAGCTCGACGGCCGGGACAGGGGGCGTCGAGCAGTACTTC
TRBV3-1/TRBV3-2	TRBD2	16	-	TRBJ2-1	CASSRLSSGGYNEQFF	TGTGCCAGCAGCCGATTATCTAGCGGGGGCTACAATGAGCAGTTCTTC
TRBV6-5	-	11	-	TRBJ2-6	CASQGANVLTF	TGTGCCAGCCAGGGGGCCAACGTCCTGACTTTC
TRBV25-1	TRBD2	18	-	TRBJ2-1	CASSDTSGLAGIYNEQFF	TGTGCCAGCAGTGATACGTCCGGACTAGCGGGGATATACAATGAGCAGTTCTTC
TRBV29-1	TRBD2	14	-	TRBJ2-1	CSVEPSGGPNEQFF	TGCAGCGTTGAACCTAGCGGGGGACCCAATGAGCAGTTCTTC
TRBV5-1	-	16	-	TRBJ1-1	CASNSGRQGVDTEAFF	TGCGCCAGCAACTCAGGCCGGCAGGGTGTAGACACTGAAGCTTTCTTT
TRBV19	TRBD1	18	-	TRBJ2-6	CASSIERDRGFGANVLTF	TGTGCCAGTAGTATAGAGCGGGACAGGGGTTTTGGGGCCAACGTCCTGACTTTC
TRBV6-6	-	15	few	TRBJ1-1	CASRPQAGRNTEAFF	TGTGCCAGCAGACCACAGGCAGGACGTAACACTGAAGCTTTCTTT
TRBV5-1	-	17	-	TRBJ1-1	CASSLGPVPRGNTEAFF	TGCGCCAGCAGCCTAGGGCCTGTCCCTCGGGGGAACACTGAAGCTTTCTTT
TRBV5-6	TRBD1	12	-	TRBJ2-7	CASSLGQGVNYF	TGTGCCAGCAGCTTGGGGCAGGGGGTAAATTACTTC
TRBV5-1	-	14	-	TRBJ2-3	CASSLEGGGSTQYF	TGCGCCAGCAGCTTGGAGGGGGGCGGGAGTACGCAGTATTTT
TRBV7-8	-	15	-	TRBJ1-1	CASSSPRGTGTEAFF	TGTGCCAGCAGCTCACCCCGCGGGACGGGCACTGAAGCTTTCTTT
TRBV30	-	15	once	TRBJ1-3	CAWSPAGHSGNTIYF	TGTGCCTGGAGCCCGGCAGGACACTCTGGAAACACCATATATTTT
TRBV9	-	13	-	TRBJ1-1	CASSSPPGVEAFF	TGTGCCAGCAGCTCACCCCCAGGGGTTGAAGCTTTCTTT
TRBV6-4	TRBD1	14	-	TRBJ1-4	CASSTRQGREKLFF	TGTGCCAGCAGCACCAGACAGGGGCGTGAAAAACTGTTTTTT